These 24 T cell receptor beta chains came from one sample sequenced in a study of T cell responses to AZD1222 COVID-19 vaccine. Data came from immunoSEQ multiplex PCR; TCRdb stores just in-frame clones and leaves some out. The sample lists some 130,000 clones, around 90% occurring once. The starting material was peripheral blood, obtained on day 0 of MenACWY control vaccination. The receptors were gathered from an adult in good health.

The V call is TRBV9, the J call TRBJ1-5; D is uncertain. V dropped 9 bases and J dropped 1 base, with 11 bases sitting between them. CDR1 and CDR2 (germline): SGDLS, YYNGEE. The CDR3 is 13 amino acids. The CDR3 region has the DNA TGTGCCACCGCCCGGGTAAGCAATCAGCCCCAGCATTTT. This encodes CATARVSNQPQHF.

The V gene is TRBV15, the J gene TRBJ1-1; TRBD1 might be the D (6 bases). CDR3 length equals 16 residues. The V and J ends lost 3 bases and 3 bases respectively, with 17 bases between them. Germline V lookup: CDR1 LNHNV, CDR2 YYDKDF (reference sequence). DNA of the CDR3: TGTGCCACCAGCAGGCTCTCGGGGGCCCGAGACACTGAAGCTTTCTTT. Translating it yields CATSRLSGARDTEAFF.

This clone was seen a few times. The genes are TRBV6-4 and TRBJ2-1, with D hard to call. This CDR3 is built from 15 residues. Germline CDR1 and CDR2: MRHNA and SNTAGT. The V end lost 0 bases, the J end lost 1 base, and 7 bases lay between the germline ends. This CDR3 is CASSDSAESYNEQFF. DNA of the CDR3: TGTGCCAGCAGTGACTCGGCGGAATCCTACAATGAGCAGTTCTTC.

This rearrangement joins TRBV5-1 to TRBJ1-1, with TRBD1 matching 8 bases. The CDR3 covers 13 residues. Germline lookup yields CDR1 SGHRS and CDR2 YFSETQ. The junction had 6 bases not matched to a gene; V was cut back by 4 bases and J by 7 bases. The CDR3 DNA follows: TGCGCCAGCAGCCTAACAGGGGGTTTTGAAGCTTTCTTT. Amino acid sequence: CASSLTGGFEAFF.

This clone was recorded once. The chain has TRBV6-5 and TRBJ2-7, with D hard to call. Germline V lookup: CDR1 MNHEY, CDR2 SVGAGI. Trimming left V 6 bases short and J 2 bases short, with 14 bases between. This CDR3 is 14 amino acids long. The CDR3 region is CASSTGRYTYEQYF. The DNA of the CDR3 is TGTGCCAGCAGCACTGGTCGGTATACCTACGAGCAGTACTTC.

DNA for the CDR3: TGCGCCAGCAGCCAAGTGCGTACTAGCACAGATACGCAGTATTTT. As protein: CASSQVRTSTDTQYF. The V and J genes are TRBV4-1 and TRBJ2-3; D is undetermined. V was clipped by 1 base and J by 0 bases, with 8 bases between them. From germline, CDR1 is MGHRA and CDR2 YSYEKL. The CDR3 loop spans 15 amino acids.

The genes are TRBV3-1 (or the pseudogene TRBV3-2) and TRBJ2-7; 10 nucleotides agree with TRBD2. V shed 1 base, J shed 12 bases, and the junction held 3 bases outside the gene matches. The CDR3 covers 12 residues. Germline loops: CDR1 LGHDT, CDR2 YNNKEL (reference sequence). The CDR3 sequence is CASSQAGLALYF. CDR3 in DNA: TGTGCCAGCAGCCAAGCGGGACTAGCGCTGTACTTC.

The chain has TRBV5-6 and TRBJ2-3; 13 bases map to TRBD2. CDR1 and CDR2 (germline): SGHDT, YYEEEE. Germline trimming cut 5 bases from V and 4 bases from J; bases unmatched to any gene: 7. The CDR3 sequence is 16 residues long. This chain's CDR3 is CASRRLAGGGADTQYF. Written as DNA, the CDR3 is TGTGCCAGCAGGAGACTAGCGGGAGGAGGGGCAGATACGCAGTATTTT.

V is TRBV6-4 and J is TRBJ1-5, with unresolved D. The germline V and J ends were trimmed by 6 bases and 6 bases, with 12 bases remaining between them. Per germline, CDR1 MRHNA and CDR2 SNTAGT. The CDR3 consists of 13 residues. The CDR3 protein is CASSRLSGQPQHF. CDR3 DNA sequence: TGTGCCAGCAGCAGACTATCTGGTCAGCCCCAGCATTTT.

J is TRBJ1-2 and V is TRBV6-1; D unresolved. V was shortened by 2 bases and J by 6 bases, with 16 bases between the two germline ends. The CDR3 covers 15 residues. The germline V gene has CDR1 MNHNS and CDR2 SASEGT. DNA for the CDR3: TGTGCCAGCAGTGAATCTCTTGGCCGTAGGGATGGCTACACCTTC. Amino acids: CASSESLGRRDGYTF.

This clone was observed a handful of times. V is TRBV3-1 (or the pseudogene TRBV3-2) and J is TRBJ2-4; D gene ambiguous. The CDR3 consists of 14 residues. CDR1 and CDR2 (germline): LGHDT, YNNKEL (reference sequence). With 0 bases removed from V and 7 bases from J, the gap between germline ends came to 10 bases. DNA of the CDR3: TGTGCCAGCAGCCAAGACGTGGTAGGGAACATTCAGTACTTC. Translation gives CASSQDVVGNIQYF.

This rearrangement joins TRBV12-3 or TRBV12-4 to TRBJ1-1; D ambiguous. Trimming left V 3 bases short and J 1 base short, with 6 bases between. The CDR3 is made up of 13 amino acids. CDR3 bases: TGTGCCAGCAGTTTGAAAGAGAACACTGAAGCTTTCTTT. Encoded protein: CASSLKENTEAFF.

The chain is built from TRBV5-1 and TRBJ2-7, with 7 bases that match TRBD1. The CDR3 consists of 14 residues. With 6 bases clipped from V and 4 bases from J, the junction kept 10 bases outside the gene matches. Germline CDR1 SGHRS, CDR2 YFSETQ. CDR3 nucleotide sequence: TGCGCCAGCACCAAGGACAGGTCCTTGTACGAGCAGTACTTC. It encodes CASTKDRSLYEQYF.

V gene TRBV2 combines with J gene TRBJ2-7, with TRBD2 matching over 9 bases. Germline CDR1 reads SNHLY; CDR2 reads FYNNEI. Germline trimming cut 6 bases from V and 6 bases from J; bases unmatched to any gene: 6. The CDR3 loop spans 13 amino acids. The CDR3 protein is CASSVLAGVEQYF. The CDR3 region has the DNA TGTGCCAGCAGCGTTTTAGCGGGAGTCGAGCAGTACTTC. Drawing the rest from reference TRBV2 and TRBJ2-7, the complete variable domain is EPEVTQTPSHQVTQMGQEVILRCVPISNHLYFYWYRQILGQKVEFLVSFYNNEISEKSEIFDDQFSVERPDGSNFTLKIRSTKLEDSAMYFCASSVLAGVEQYFGPGTRLTVT.

The chain uses TRBV2 and TRBJ2-7; perhaps TRBD1 as D (5 bases). The CDR3 is made up of 14 amino acids. Trimming left V 3 bases short and J 4 bases short, with 13 bases between. CDR1 and CDR2 from the germline V gene are SNHLY and FYNNEI. DNA of the CDR3: TGTGCCAGCAGTGATGTCGGCAGGGCTTACGAGCAGTACTTC. It translates to CASSDVGRAYEQYF.

With respect to this clone: Mismatch with germline at one junction end may stem from a read error. CDR3 protein: CATSDFPGSGNTIYF. The CDR3 DNA sequence: TGTGCCACCAGCGATTTCCCGGGGTCAGGAAACACCATATATTTT. The chain is built from TRBV24-1 and TRBJ1-3; D uncertain. Germline CDR1 reads KGHDR; CDR2 reads SFDVKD. The CDR3 is 15 amino acids.

The V gene is TRBV28, the J gene TRBJ1-1; perhaps TRBD1 as D (6 bases). The CDR3 contains 12 residues. The germline CDR1 and CDR2 sequences are MDHEN and SYDVKM. Deletions cut 3 bases from V and 4 bases from J, with 6 bases between. CDR3 amino acids: CASSLGATEAFF. Written as DNA, the CDR3 is TGTGCCAGCAGTTTGGGGGCCACTGAAGCTTTCTTT.

The V call is TRBV6-5, the J call TRBJ1-1; 7 bases fit TRBD1. Unmatched junction bases numbered 6, after V lost 5 bases and J lost 3 bases. Germline V gene data show CDR1 as MNHEY and CDR2 as SVGAGI. This CDR3 region has 14 residues. CDR3 region: CASSKTGLDTEAFF. CDR3 nucleotide sequence: TGTGCCAGCAGTAAGACAGGGTTGGACACTGAAGCTTTCTTT.

V is TRBV6-2 or TRBV6-3 and J is TRBJ2-7; a weak D match, TRBD1 (5 bases). CDR3 length equals 14 residues. Trimming removed 8 bases from V and 3 bases from J, with 17 bases in between. Germline-derived CDR1 and CDR2 are MNHEY and SVGEGT. CDR3 amino acids: CASRRQGGIYEQYF. The CDR3 nucleotides are TGTGCCAGCCGCCGGCAGGGCGGTATCTACGAGCAGTACTTC.

This clone was seen more than once but under ten times. The J gene is TRBJ2-2, the V gene TRBV13; 13 bases are a match to TRBD2. The ends lost 3 bases at V and 5 bases at J; junction bases unmatched: 9. This CDR3 region has 18 residues. Germline V gene lookup returns CDR1 PRHDT and CDR2 FYEKMQ (reference sequence). The DNA for the CDR3 is TGTGCCAGCAGCTTCTTGGGACTAGCGGGACCTGGGACCGGGGAGCTGTTTTTT. It yields the protein CASSFLGLAGPGTGELFF.

This clone appeared a few times. The V call is TRBV28, the J call TRBJ2-7; 10 bases match TRBD1. The CDR3 loop spans 15 amino acids. The germline V gene encodes CDR1 MDHEN and CDR2 SYDVKM. V shed 6 bases and J 6 bases; nucleotides not matched to a gene: 11. Written as DNA, the CDR3 is TGTGCCAGCAGAACCTCGGGGACAGGGGTAGGCGAGCAGTACTTC. Its translation is CASRTSGTGVGEQYF.

The chain uses TRBV30 and TRBJ1-1; TRBD1 might be the D (5 bases). Germline assignment: CDR1 GTSNPN and CDR2 SVGIG (reference sequence). The CDR3 covers 16 residues. Trimming shortened V by 2 bases and J by 0 bases, and 16 bases separated the two germline ends. The CDR3 region is CAWSPAGGWMNTEAFF. For the CDR3, the DNA is TGTGCCTGGAGTCCTGCGGGGGGATGGATGAACACTGAAGCTTTCTTT.

The rearrangement joins TRBV19 to TRBJ2-1; unclear D gene. Between the trimmed V and J ends, which lost 1 base and 8 bases, there was a span of 6 bases. Germline V lookup: CDR1 LNHDA, CDR2 SQIVND (reference sequence). This CDR3 comprises 12 residues. The CDR3 protein is CASSIGHYEQFF. CDR3 coding DNA: TGTGCCAGTAGTATAGGTCATTATGAGCAGTTCTTC.

This chain connects TRBV5-1 to TRBJ2-4, with TRBD2 matching over 7 bases. This CDR3 spans 15 amino acids. The V and J ends lost 5 bases and 3 bases, in that order; junction bases with no gene match: 8. CDR1 and CDR2 (germline): SGHRS, YFSETQ. The CDR3 coding sequence is TGCGCCAGCAGTGAGAGGGAGGGTGGCAAAAACATTCAGTACTTC. Translating gives CASSEREGGKNIQYF.